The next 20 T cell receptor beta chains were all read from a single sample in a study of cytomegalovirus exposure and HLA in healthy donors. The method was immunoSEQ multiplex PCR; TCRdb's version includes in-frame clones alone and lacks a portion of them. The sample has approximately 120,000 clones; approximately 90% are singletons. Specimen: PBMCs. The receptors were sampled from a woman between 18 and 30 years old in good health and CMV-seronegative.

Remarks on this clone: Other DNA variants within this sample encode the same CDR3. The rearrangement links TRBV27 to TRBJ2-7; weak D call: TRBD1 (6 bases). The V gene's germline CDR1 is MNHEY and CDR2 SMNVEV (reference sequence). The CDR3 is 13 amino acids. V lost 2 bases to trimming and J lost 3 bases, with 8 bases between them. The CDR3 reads CASSLTGSYEQYF. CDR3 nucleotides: TGTGCCAGCAGTTTAACAGGGAGCTACGAGCAGTACTTC.

The CDR3 bases are TGTGCCAGCAAAGGAGGGGTCTATGGCTACACCTTC. It specifies CASKGGVYGYTF. V usage is TRBV28 and J usage is TRBJ1-2; D is possibly TRBD1 (5 bases). The germline V and J ends were trimmed by 7 bases and 4 bases, with 10 bases remaining between them. Looked up from germline, CDR1 is MDHEN and CDR2 is SYDVKM. The CDR3 sequence is 12 residues long.

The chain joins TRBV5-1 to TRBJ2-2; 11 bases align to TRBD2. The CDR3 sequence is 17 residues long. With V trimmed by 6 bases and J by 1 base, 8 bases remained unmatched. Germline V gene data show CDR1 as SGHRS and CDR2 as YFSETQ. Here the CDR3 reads CASTLGTSGLNTGELFF. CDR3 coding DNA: TGCGCCAGCACCCTAGGGACTAGCGGCCTGAACACCGGGGAGCTGTTTTTT.

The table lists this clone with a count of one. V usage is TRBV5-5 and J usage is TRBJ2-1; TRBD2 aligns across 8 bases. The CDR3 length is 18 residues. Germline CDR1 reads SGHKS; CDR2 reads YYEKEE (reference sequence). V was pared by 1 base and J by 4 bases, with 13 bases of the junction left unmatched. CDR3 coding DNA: TGTGCCAGCAGCTTGATGGCGGGAGGTGGGAGAATATACAATGAGCAGTTCTTC. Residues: CASSLMAGGGRIYNEQFF.

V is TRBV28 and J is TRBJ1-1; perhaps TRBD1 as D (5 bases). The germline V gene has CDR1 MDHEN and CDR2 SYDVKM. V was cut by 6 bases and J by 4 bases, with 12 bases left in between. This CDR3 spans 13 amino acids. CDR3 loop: CASSRERGTEAFF. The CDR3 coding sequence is TGTGCCAGCAGCAGGGAACGTGGCACTGAAGCTTTCTTT.

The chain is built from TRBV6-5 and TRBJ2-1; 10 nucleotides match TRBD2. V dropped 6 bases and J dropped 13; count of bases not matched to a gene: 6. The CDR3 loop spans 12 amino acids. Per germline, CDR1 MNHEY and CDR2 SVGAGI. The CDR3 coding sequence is TGTGCCAGCAGCTTACTAGCGGGACCACAGTTCTTC. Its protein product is CASSLLAGPQFF.

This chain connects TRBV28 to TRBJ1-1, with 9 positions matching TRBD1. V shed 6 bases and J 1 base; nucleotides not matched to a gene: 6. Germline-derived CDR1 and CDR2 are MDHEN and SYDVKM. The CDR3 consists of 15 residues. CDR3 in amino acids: CASSYRDRENTEAFF. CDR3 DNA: TGTGCCAGCAGCTATAGGGACAGGGAGAACACTGAAGCTTTCTTT.

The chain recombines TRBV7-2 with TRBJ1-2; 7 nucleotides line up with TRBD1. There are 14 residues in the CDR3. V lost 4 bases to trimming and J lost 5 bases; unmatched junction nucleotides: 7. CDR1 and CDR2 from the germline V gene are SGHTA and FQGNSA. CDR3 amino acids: CASSSHRGWYGYTF. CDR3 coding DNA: TGTGCCAGCAGCTCCCACAGGGGTTGGTATGGCTACACCTTC.

CDR3 loop: CASMAGQGTNEQFF. CDR3 coding DNA: TGCGCCAGCATGGCGGGACAGGGGACGAATGAGCAGTTCTTC. The chain links TRBV5-1 to TRBJ2-1; TRBD1 matches at 10 bases. Germline CDR1 SGHRS, CDR2 YFSETQ. V trimming: 6 bases; J trimming: 7 bases; junction bases outside the gene matches: 7. This CDR3 region has 14 residues.

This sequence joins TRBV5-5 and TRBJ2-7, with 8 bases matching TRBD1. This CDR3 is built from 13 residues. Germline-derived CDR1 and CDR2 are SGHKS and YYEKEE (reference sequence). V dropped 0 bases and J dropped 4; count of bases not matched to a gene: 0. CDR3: CASSLGTGYEQYF. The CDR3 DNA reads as TGTGCCAGCAGCTTGGGGACAGGGTACGAGCAGTACTTC.

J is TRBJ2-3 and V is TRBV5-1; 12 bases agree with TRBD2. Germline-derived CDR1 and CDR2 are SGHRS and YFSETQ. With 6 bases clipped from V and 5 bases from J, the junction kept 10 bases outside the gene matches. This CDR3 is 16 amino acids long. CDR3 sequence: CASKTPTSGGRDTQYF. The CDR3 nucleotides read TGCGCCAGCAAAACCCCAACTAGCGGGGGGAGAGATACGCAGTATTTT.

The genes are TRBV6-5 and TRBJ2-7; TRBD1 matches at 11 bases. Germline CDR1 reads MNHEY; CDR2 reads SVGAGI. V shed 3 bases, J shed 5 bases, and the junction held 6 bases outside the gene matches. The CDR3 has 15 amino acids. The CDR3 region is CASSYYGTGGHEQYF. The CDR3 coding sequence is TGTGCCAGCAGTTATTACGGGACAGGGGGGCACGAGCAGTACTTC.

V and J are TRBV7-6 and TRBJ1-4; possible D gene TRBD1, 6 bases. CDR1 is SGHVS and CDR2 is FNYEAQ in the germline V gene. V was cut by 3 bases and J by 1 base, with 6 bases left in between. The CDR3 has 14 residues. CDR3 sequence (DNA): TGTGCCAGCAGCTTGACAGGAACTAATGAAAAACTGTTTTTT. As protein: CASSLTGTNEKLFF.

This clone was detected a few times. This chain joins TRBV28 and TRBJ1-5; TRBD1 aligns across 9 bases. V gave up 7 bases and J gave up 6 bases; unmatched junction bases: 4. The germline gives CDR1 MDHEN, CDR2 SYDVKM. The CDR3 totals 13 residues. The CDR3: CASTRTGVQPQHF. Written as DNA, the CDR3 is TGTGCCAGCACGCGGACAGGGGTTCAGCCCCAGCATTTT.

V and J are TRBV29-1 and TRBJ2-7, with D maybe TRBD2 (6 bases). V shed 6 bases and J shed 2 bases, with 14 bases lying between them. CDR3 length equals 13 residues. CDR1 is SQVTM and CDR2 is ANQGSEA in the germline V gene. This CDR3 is CSVRFGGTYEQYF. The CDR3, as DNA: TGCAGCGTCCGATTTGGGGGGACCTACGAGCAGTACTTC.

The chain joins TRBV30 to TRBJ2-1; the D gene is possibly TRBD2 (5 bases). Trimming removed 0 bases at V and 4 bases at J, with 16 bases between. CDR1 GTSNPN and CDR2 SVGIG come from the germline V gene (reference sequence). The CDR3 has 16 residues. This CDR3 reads CAWSVRVSGQYNEQFF. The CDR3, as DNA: TGTGCCTGGAGTGTACGAGTAAGCGGTCAATACAATGAGCAGTTCTTC.

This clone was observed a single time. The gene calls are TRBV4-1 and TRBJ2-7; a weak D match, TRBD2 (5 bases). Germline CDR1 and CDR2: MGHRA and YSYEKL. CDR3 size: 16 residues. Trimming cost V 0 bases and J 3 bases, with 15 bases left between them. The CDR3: CASSQDGSGLVYEQYF. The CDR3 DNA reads TGCGCCAGCAGCCAAGATGGGTCCGGACTGGTCTACGAGCAGTACTTC.

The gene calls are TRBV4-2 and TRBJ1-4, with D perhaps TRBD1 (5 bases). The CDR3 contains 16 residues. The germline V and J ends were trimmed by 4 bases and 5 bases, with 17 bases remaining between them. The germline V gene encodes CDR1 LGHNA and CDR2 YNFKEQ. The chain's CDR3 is CASSPSWGRENEKLFF. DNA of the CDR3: TGTGCCAGCAGCCCATCCTGGGGGAGGGAGAATGAAAAACTGTTTTTT.

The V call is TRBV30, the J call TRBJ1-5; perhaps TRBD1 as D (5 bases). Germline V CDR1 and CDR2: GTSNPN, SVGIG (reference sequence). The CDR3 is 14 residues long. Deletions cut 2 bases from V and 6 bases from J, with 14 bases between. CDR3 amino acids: CAWSMRQGSQPQHF. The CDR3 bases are TGTGCCTGGAGTATGCGGCAGGGCAGTCAGCCCCAGCATTTT.

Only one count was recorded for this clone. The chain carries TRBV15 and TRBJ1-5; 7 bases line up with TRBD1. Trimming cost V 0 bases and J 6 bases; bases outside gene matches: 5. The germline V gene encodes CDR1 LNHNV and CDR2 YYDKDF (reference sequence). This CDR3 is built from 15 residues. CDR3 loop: CATSRDPRQGQPQHF. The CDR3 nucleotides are TGTGCCACCAGCAGAGATCCCCGACAGGGTCAGCCCCAGCATTTT.